This record covers a single T cell receptor (beta chain). What it binds is not known. The repertoire was sequenced with immunoSEQ multiplex PCR; TCRdb's copy has only in-frame clones and lacks some. The profile covers some 15,000 clones, with roughly nine tenths appearing a single time and 5.9% taken by the ten largest. This CDR3 spans 14 amino acids. After removal of 6 bases from V and 7 bases from J, the junction contained 7 bases not matched to a gene. CDR1 is SGHNT and CDR2 is YYREEE in the germline V gene (reference sequence). These data belong to a study of PD-1 blockade in classical Hodgkin lymphoma. The time point here: newly diagnosed, previously untreated cHL patient sample. CD8+ T cells were isolated from thawed PBMCs by magnetic negative selection. Comparison PBMCs came from previously untreated, newly diagnosed classical Hodgkin lymphoma patients. Study-level findings and limits: Reported findings placed baseline TCR diversity lower in newly diagnosed patients (compared with healthy donors). The authors have not defined what causes the repertoire differences, possibly disease activity or prior therapy.

This chain uses TRBV5-4 with TRBJ2-1, with 10 positions matching TRBD2. Specimen: CD8+ T cells from blood. This sequence was found in a human donor with classical Hodgkin lymphoma. In nucleotides, the CDR3 is TGTGCCAGCACCAACCCTAGCGGGAGTAATGAGCAGTTCTTC. It yields the protein CASTNPSGSNEQFF.